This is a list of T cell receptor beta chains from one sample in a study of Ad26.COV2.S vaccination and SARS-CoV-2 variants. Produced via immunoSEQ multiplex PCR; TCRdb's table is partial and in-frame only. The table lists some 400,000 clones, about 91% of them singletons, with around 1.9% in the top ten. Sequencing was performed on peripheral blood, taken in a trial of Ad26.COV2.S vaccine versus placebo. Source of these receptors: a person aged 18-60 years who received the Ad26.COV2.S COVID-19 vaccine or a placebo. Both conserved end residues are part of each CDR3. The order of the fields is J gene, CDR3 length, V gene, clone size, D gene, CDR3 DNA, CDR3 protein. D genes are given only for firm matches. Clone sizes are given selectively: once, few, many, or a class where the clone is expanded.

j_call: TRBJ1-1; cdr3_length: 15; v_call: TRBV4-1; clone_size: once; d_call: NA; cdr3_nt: TGCGCCAGCAGCCAAGATCCCCCACCGAACACTGAAGCTTTCTTT; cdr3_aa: CASSQDPPPNTEAFF
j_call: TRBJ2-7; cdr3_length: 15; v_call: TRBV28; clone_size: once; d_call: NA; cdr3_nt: TGTGCCAGCAGTTTACCGGGCCACAGGAGCTACGAGCAGTACTTC; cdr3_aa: CASSLPGHRSYEQYF
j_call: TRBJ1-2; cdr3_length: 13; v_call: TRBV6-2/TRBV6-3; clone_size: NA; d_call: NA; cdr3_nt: TGTGCCAGCAGTTACTCGACTCCGGGTGGCTACACCTTC; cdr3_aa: CASSYSTPGGYTF
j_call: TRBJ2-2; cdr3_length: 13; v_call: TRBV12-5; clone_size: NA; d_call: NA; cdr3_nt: TGTGCTAGTGGCGAGGGGAACACCGGGGAGCTGTTTTTT; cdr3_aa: CASGEGNTGELFF
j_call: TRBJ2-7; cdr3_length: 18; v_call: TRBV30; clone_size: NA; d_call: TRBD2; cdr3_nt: TGTGCCTGGAGCCCACCGGGACTAGCGGGAGGGCGGGGCTACGAGCAGTACTTC; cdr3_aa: CAWSPPGLAGGRGYEQYF
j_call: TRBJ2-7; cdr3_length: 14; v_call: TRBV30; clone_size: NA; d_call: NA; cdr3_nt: TGTGCCTGGAGTAAGGCAGGGAGTTTCTACGAGCAGTACTTC; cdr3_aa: CAWSKAGSFYEQYF
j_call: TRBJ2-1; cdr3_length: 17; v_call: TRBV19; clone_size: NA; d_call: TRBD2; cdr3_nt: TGTGCCAGTAGTATTCACCGACTAGCGGGGTTCAACAATGAGCAGTTCTTC; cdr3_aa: CASSIHRLAGFNNEQFF
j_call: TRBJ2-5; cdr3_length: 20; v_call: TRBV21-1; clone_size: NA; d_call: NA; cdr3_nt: TGTGCCAGCAGCCAACAAGAGCCTAGCGGGAGGGTCGGAGGTAGAGAGACCCAGTACTTC; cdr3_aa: CASSQQEPSGRVGGRETQYF
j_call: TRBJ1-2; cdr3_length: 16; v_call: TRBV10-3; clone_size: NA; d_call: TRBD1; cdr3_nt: TGTGCCATCAGTGAGGGAGCAGGACAGGGAAACTATGGCTACACCTTC; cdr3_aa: CAISEGAGQGNYGYTF
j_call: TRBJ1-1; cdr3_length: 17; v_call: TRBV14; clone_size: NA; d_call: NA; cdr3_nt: TGTGCCAGCAGCCAATTGCGGGCCAGACGACTGAACACTGAAGCTTTCTTT; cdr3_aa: CASSQLRARRLNTEAFF
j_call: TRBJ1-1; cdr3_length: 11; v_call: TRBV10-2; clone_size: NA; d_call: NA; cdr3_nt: TGCGCCAGCAGCGTGAACACTGAAGCTTTCTTT; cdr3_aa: CASSVNTEAFF
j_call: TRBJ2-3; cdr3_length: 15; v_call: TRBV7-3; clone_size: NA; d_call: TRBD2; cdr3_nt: TGTGCCAGCAGTGGTACCGGGACTAGCTCAGATACGCAGTATTTT; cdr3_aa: CASSGTGTSSDTQYF
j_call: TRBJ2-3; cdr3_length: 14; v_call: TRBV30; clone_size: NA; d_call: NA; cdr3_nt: TGTGCCTGGAGTGTAAAGGGCGGTACAGATACGCAGTATTTT; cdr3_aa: CAWSVKGGTDTQYF
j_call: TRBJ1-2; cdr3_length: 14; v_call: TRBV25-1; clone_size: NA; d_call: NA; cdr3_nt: TGTGCCAGCAAGAGGCAGGGAGCTAACTATGGCTACACCTTC; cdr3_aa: CASKRQGANYGYTF
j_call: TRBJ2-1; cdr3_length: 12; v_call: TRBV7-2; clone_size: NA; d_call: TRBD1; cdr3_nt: TGTGCCAGCAGCCCAGACAGGGCCCGATTGTTCTTC; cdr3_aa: CASSPDRARLFF
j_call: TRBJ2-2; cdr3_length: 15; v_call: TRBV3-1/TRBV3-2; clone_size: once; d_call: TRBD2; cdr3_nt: TGTGCCAGCAGCCAAGTACTAGCGGGCACCGGGGAGCTGTTTTTT; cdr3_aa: CASSQVLAGTGELFF
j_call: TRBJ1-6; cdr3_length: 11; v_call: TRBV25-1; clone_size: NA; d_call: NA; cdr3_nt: TGTGCCAGCGGGAGACAGCGGCGGTTCCACTTT; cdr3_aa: CASGRQRRFHF
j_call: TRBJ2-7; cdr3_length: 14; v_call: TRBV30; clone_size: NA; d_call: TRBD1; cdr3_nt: TGTGCCTGGAGCCCGGGACAGGGGGCTCGGGAGCAGTACTTC; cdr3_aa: CAWSPGQGAREQYF
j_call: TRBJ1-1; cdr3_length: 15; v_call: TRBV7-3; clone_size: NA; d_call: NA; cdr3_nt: TGTGCCAGCAGCTCCACTGGGGGACCGAACACTGAAGCTTTCTTT; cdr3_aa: CASSSTGGPNTEAFF
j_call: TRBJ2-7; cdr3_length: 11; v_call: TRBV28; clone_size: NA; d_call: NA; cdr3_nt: TGTGCCAGCGAGTCACTCTACGAGCAGTACTTC; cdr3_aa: CASESLYEQYF
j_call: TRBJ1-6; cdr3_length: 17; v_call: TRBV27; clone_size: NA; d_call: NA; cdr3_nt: TGTGCCAGCCAGCACGTCGGGAGGGGTACCCTTTTTTCACCCCTCCACTTT; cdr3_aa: CASQHVGRGTLFSPLHF
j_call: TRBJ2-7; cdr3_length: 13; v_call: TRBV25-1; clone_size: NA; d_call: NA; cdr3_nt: TGTGCCAGCAGTGAAGGTATCTCCTACGAGCAGTACTTC; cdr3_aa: CASSEGISYEQYF
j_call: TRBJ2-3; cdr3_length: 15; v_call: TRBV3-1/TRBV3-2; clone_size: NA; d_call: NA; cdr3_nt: TGTGCCAGCAGCCAAGGGGGCGCGATCACAGATACGCAGTATTTT; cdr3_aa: CASSQGGAITDTQYF
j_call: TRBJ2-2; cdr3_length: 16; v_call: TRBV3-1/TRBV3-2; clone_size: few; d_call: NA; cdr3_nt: TGTGCCAGCACCCAGGGAGGCAGCTTGAACACCGGGGAGCTGTTTTTT; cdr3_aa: CASTQGGSLNTGELFF
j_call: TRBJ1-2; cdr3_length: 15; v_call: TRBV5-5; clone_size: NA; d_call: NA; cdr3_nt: TGTGCCAGCAGCTTGGAGGGACCGCCTAACTATGGCTACACCTTC; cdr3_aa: CASSLEGPPNYGYTF
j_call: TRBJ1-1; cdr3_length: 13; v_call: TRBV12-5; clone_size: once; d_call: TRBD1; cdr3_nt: TGTGCTAGTGGGGGACAGCCGAACACTGAAGCTTTCTTT; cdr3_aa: CASGGQPNTEAFF
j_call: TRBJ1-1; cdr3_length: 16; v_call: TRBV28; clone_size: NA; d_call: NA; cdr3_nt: TGTGCCAGCAGCCCCGGGAGCCGATTACTGAACACTGAAGCTTTCTTT; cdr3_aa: CASSPGSRLLNTEAFF
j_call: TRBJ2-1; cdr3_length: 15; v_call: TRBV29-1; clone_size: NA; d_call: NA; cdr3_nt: TGCAGCGTCCTGGCCCGGCTGGACCCCTACAATGAGCAGTTCTTC; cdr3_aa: CSVLARLDPYNEQFF
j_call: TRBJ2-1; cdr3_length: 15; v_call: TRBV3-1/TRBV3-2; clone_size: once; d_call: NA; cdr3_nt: TGTGCCAGCAGCCAAGATGGAGCGGAGTACAATGAGCAGTTCTTC; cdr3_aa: CASSQDGAEYNEQFF
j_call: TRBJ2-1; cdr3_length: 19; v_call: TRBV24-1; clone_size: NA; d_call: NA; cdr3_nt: TGTGCCACCAGTGCCCAGGGACGGAATAAGGATGGCTCCTACAATGAGCAGTTCTTC; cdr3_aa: CATSAQGRNKDGSYNEQFF
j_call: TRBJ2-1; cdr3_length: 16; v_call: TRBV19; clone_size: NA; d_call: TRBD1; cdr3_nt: TGTGCCAGTAGTACCCGTCCCGGGACAGTCTCTGGGGAGCAGTTCTTC; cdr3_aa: CASSTRPGTVSGEQFF
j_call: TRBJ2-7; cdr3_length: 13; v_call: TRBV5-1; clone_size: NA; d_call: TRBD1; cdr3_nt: TGCGCCAGCAGCCAGGGGGCCACCTACGAGCAGTACTTC; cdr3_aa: CASSQGATYEQYF
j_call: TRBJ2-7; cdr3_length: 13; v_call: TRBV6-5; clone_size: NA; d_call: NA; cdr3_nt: TGTGCCAGCAGTTACTCGCGGTTCCGAGAGCAGTACTTC; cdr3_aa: CASSYSRFREQYF
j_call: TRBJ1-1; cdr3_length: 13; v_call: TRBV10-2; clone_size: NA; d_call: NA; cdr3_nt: TGCGCCAGCAGTGGGAGGGGGTGGACTGAAGCTTTCTTT; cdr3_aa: CASSGRGWTEAFF
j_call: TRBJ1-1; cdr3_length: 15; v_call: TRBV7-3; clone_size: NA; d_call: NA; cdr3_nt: TGTGCCAGCAGCTTTACCAGGGTTCTGAACACTGAAGCTTTCTTT; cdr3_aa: CASSFTRVLNTEAFF
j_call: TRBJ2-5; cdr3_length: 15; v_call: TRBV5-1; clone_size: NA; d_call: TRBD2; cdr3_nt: TGCGCCAGCAGCTTGGTTAGCGGGAGTACAGAGACCCAGTACTTC; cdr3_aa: CASSLVSGSTETQYF
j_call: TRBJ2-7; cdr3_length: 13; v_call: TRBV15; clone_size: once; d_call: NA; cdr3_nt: TGTGCCACCAGCAGAAACAGGAACTACGAGCAGTACTTC; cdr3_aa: CATSRNRNYEQYF
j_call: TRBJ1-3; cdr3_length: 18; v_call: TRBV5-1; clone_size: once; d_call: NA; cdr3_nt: TGCGCCAGCAGCTTGGGCAGGACGGCAACCCTCTCTGGAAACACCATATATTTT; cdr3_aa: CASSLGRTATLSGNTIYF
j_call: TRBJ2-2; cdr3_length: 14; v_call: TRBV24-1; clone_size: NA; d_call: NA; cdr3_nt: TGTGCCACCAGTGACCGGGACTACACCGGGGAGCTGTTTTTT; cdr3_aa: CATSDRDYTGELFF
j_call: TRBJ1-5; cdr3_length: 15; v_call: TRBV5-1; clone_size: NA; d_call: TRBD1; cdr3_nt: TGCGCCAGCAGCCCTGGGACAGGGGGGAATCAGCCCCAGCATTTT; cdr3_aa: CASSPGTGGNQPQHF
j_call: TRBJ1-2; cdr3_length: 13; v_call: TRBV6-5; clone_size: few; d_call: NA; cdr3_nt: TGTGCCAGCAGTACAGTGACGGGATATGGCTACACCTTC; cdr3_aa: CASSTVTGYGYTF
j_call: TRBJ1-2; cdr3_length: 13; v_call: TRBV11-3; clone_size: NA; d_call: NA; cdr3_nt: TGTGCCAGCAGCTTAGATTGGGGTTATGGCTACACCTTC; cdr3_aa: CASSLDWGYGYTF
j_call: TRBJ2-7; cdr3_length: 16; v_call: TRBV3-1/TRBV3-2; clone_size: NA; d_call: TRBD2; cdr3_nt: TGTGCCAGCAGCCAAGCTGGGGGGGTAGTCTCCTACGAGCAGTACTTC; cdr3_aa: CASSQAGGVVSYEQYF